Below are 10 T cell receptor beta chains sequenced from a single sample in a study of control samples from healthy donors and cancer patients. Sequenced by immunoSEQ multiplex PCR; TCRdb stores in-frame clones only, minus some. Of tens of thousands of clones in the sample, 80% to 90% are singletons; the top ten hold roughly 20%. The sample was blood. All receptors derive from a middle-aged man in good health.

The CDR3 nucleotides are TGTGCCAGCAGTTATGCTCCGAACACTGAAGCTTTCTTT. This encodes CASSYAPNTEAFF. V is TRBV6-4 and J is TRBJ1-1, with D hard to call. This CDR3 has 13 amino acids. CDR1 and CDR2 from the germline V gene are MRHNA and SNTAGT. V lost 5 bases and J lost 1, with 8 bases in between.

This clone has only one observation. The rearrangement links TRBV10-3 to TRBJ2-1; a possible D gene is TRBD2 (5 bases). This CDR3 has 15 amino acids. Trimming left V 6 bases short and J 1 base short, with 13 bases between. Germline CDR1 ENHRY, CDR2 SYGVKD. CDR3 bases: TGTGCCATCAGATCCCGGACTCGATCCTACAATGAGCAGTTCTTC. Its translation is CAIRSRTRSYNEQFF.

The chain is built from TRBV7-2 and TRBJ2-3; 8 bases are a match to TRBD2. This CDR3 spans 15 amino acids. J was trimmed by 1 base and V by 6 bases; bases with no gene match: 6. Germline-derived CDR1 and CDR2 are SGHTA and FQGNSA. The CDR3 sequence: CASSIAGYGTDTQYF. As DNA, the CDR3 is TGTGCCAGCAGTATAGCGGGGTATGGCACAGATACGCAGTATTTT. The variable domain in full, with the rest retrieved from reference TRBV7-2 and TRBJ2-3, is GAGVSQSPSNKVTEKGKDVELRCDPISGHTALYWYRQSLGQGLEFLIYFQGNSAPDKSGLPSDRFSAERTGGSVSTLTIQRTQQEDSAVYLCASSIAGYGTDTQYFGPGTRLTVL.

The rearrangement links TRBV27 to TRBJ2-7; maybe TRBD2 (6 bases). The CDR3 extends over 13 amino acids. Germline V gene sequence: CDR1 MNHEY, CDR2 SMNVEV (reference sequence). V shed 3 bases and J shed 1 base, with 7 bases lying between them. As DNA, the CDR3 is TGTGCCAGCAGTTTTGGGGGGTCCTACGAGCAGTACTTC. It yields the protein CASSFGGSYEQYF.

This chain uses TRBV20-1 with TRBJ1-2; 12 bases are a match to TRBD1. This CDR3 is built from 15 residues. Germline V CDR1 and CDR2: DFQATT, SNEGSKA (reference sequence). The J segment lost 6 bases and the V segment lost 3 bases, leaving 8 bases of the junction unmatched. In DNA form, the CDR3 reads TGCAGTGCTAGTCTAACGGGACAGGGGGCCGATGGCTACACCTTC. Its protein is CSASLTGQGADGYTF.

The CDR3: CASSRGGQETQYF. The CDR3 DNA follows: TGCGCCAGCAGTCGGGGTGGGCAAGAGACCCAGTACTTC. The chain uses TRBV4-1 and TRBJ2-5, with D possibly being TRBD2 (5 bases). Germline values: CDR1 MGHRA, CDR2 YSYEKL. V dropped 6 bases and J dropped 2 bases, with 10 bases sitting between them. The CDR3 runs 13 residues.

This chain's CDR3 is CASQGYYTGELFF. The CDR3 DNA sequence: TGTGCCAGCCAGGGGTACTACACCGGGGAGCTGTTTTTT. This chain uses TRBV19 with TRBJ2-2, with D tentatively TRBD1 (6 bases). V was pared by 9 bases and J by 3 bases, with 11 bases between. Germline CDR1 LNHDA, CDR2 SQIVND (reference sequence). The CDR3 has 13 residues.

The chain joins TRBV27 to TRBJ1-2; the D is unclear. The CDR3 has 15 residues. Germline assignment: CDR1 MNHEY and CDR2 SMNVEV (reference sequence). V gave up 2 bases and J gave up 0 bases, with 10 bases separating them. The CDR3 reads CASSLGRNPNYGYTF. In DNA, the CDR3 is TGTGCCAGCAGTTTAGGCAGGAACCCTAACTATGGCTACACCTTC.

The V gene is TRBV5-3, the J gene TRBJ2-1, with D hard to call. TRBV5-3 is an ORF, with its function uncertain. This CDR3 comprises 16 residues. V was cut by 2 bases and J by 8 bases, with 20 bases left in between. CDR3 loop: CARSFIGSFPSDEQFF. DNA of the CDR3: TGTGCCAGAAGCTTTATCGGTAGCTTCCCCTCCGATGAGCAGTTCTTC.

The rearrangement joins TRBV7-2 to TRBJ1-2; the D is unclear. CDR1 is SGHTA, CDR2 FQGNSA, per germline. Between the trimmed V and J ends, which lost 8 bases and 0 bases, there was a span of 13 bases. This CDR3 is 14 amino acids long. DNA of the CDR3: TGTGCCAGCTCCAAGGACTACGCTAACTATGGCTACACCTTC. Residues: CASSKDYANYGYTF.